This T cell receptor beta chain was identified in a study of response to subunit inactivated influenza vaccine (dated by TCRdb to about 2018). Context from the whole study: The study used deep quantitative T cell receptor repertoire profiling to track responses to a trivalent subunit inactivated influenza vaccine.

Libraries were made using RT-PCR. TCRdb records Illumina HiSeq 2500 as the sequencer. TCRdb took the public reads, trimmed them with fastp at Q25, ran MiXCR for clone calling and kept in-frame beta chains. Rows are combined by CDR3 protein, so each entry shows the most common genes and DNA. The sample table lists hundreds of thousands of distinct CDR3 sequences, more than 11% of them with a count of one. The leading ten clones occupy roughly 6.4% of the sample. Based on the germline V gene (reference sequence), the CDR1 and CDR2 sequences are MNHEY and SMNVEV. CDR3 length: 16 amino acids, cysteine to phenylalanine. The DNA shown is the 48-base CDR3, in frame from base 1. Trimming takes 5 bases from V and 3 bases from J, and the germline ends sit 14 bases apart. Of note for this clonotype: It has no known antigen specificity. No much larger clone exists at a distance of one base, and base qualities are not known.

Paper-wide results and their limitations: It was suggested by the authors that each seasonal influenza vaccination may recruit only a limited number of new T cells.

Here the chain combines TRBV27 and TRBJ2-6; tentative D gene TRBD1, with 6 bases matching. This sequence originates from a man aged 50 or older who received an inactivated influenza vaccine. Donor details come from another sample of the same person, matched by shared clones. This sample comprised PBMCs from blood, obtained 14 to 15 days before vaccination. The nucleotide sequence is TGTGCCAGCAGTCTCCAACAGGGCAATGGGGCCAACGTCCTGACTTTC. The resulting protein is CASSLQQGNGANVLTF.